The sequence of this TCR beta chain was determined in a study of cytomegalovirus exposure and HLA in healthy donors. Overall study context: Counted in an early data release were about 85 million unique TCRs from HLA-typed donors.

Use of 60 Vbeta and 13 Jbeta primers characterized the PCR. Using immunoSEQ multiplex PCR, the repertoire was profiled, and TCRdb retains in-frame clones only, with some absent. The sample contains about 170,000 clones, 82% of which appear only once. Sampled while nominally healthy, donors likely had unrecorded immune exposures. Points on this clone: The antigen is undetermined.

General study findings and limits: Researchers reportedly found TCR beta sequences accurately predicted most subjects' HLA-A and HLA-B alleles. Among CMV-associated TCR beta chains, most appeared HLA-restricted in a later analysis.

The V end lost 4 bases, the J end lost 6 bases, and 10 bases lay between the germline ends. The CDR3 runs 12 residues. The germline gives CDR1 SEHNR, CDR2 FQNEAQ (reference sequence). The sequence was obtained from a girl between 5 and 17 years old in good health and CMV-seropositive. Sequencing input: PBMCs. The V gene is TRBV7-9, the J gene TRBJ2-7; D gene ambiguous. For the CDR3, the DNA is TGTGCCAGCAGCTCTCCTCCGCGCGAGCAGTACTTC. This codes for CASSSPPREQYF. The full variable domain, in which reference TRBV7-9 and TRBJ2-7 provide the parts outside the CDR3, is DTGVSQNPRHKITKRGQNVTFRCDPISEHNRLYWYRQTLGQGPEFLTYFQNEAQLEKSRLLSDRFSAERPKGSFSTLEIQRTEQGDSAMYLCASSSPPREQYFGPGTRLTVT.